This T cell receptor beta chain was captured by sequencing in a study of human T cells and chemical hapten exposure. Study in general: Small volume differences among pooled libraries mainly caused per-sample TCR yield variation.

TCRdb reprocessed the RACE reads with MiXCR, giving one entry per CDR3 protein. The table shows 150,000 to 200,000 distinct CDR3 sequences, with approximately 20% occurring only once. The time point: patch test 1, 2 weeks after DPC sensitization. Treatment denoted: therapeutic diphenylcyclopropenone sensitization with weekly scalp DPC. The total RNA was obtained from whole blood that was not fractionated. From germline, CDR1 is SQVTM and CDR2 ANQGSEA. CDR3 length equals 11 residues. Between the trimmed V and J ends, which lost 1 base and 13 bases, there was a span of 11 bases. This clonotype was picked up a small number of times.

This TCR was recovered from a woman aged 45-60 years with alopecia areata. Some clones in this sample may be carry-over from other donors' samples. Sample: whole blood, taken in connection with sensitization to the hapten diphenylcyclopropenone (DPC). The V call is TRBV29-1, the J call TRBJ2-1, with a possible D match to TRBD2 (5 bases). This CDR3 is CSVEAPRGQFF. The CDR3 DNA sequence: TGCAGCGTTGAAGCCCCCCGGGGACAGTTCTTC.